The T cell receptor (beta chain) described here comes from a study of T cell repertoires in cytomegalovirus infection. Trimming at V came to 5 bases and at J to 12 bases, leaving 17 bases not matched to a gene. Germline assignment: CDR1 SGHAT and CDR2 FQNNGV. The length of the CDR3 is 17 residues. TCRdb independently ran MiXCR on the reads; one entry per CDR3 protein. The table has hundreds of thousands of distinct CDR3 sequences, approximately 24% seen once. The gene calls are TRBV11-2 and TRBJ2-1, with TRBD2 matching 12 bases. This receptor was identified in a human donor in good health (CMV status not recorded). Some clones in this sample may be carry-over from other donors' samples. The specimen sequenced was CD8+ T cells from PBMCs. CDR3 protein: CASSLRPWTSGDDGQFF. DNA of the CDR3: TGTGCCAGCAGCCTGAGGCCCTGGACTAGCGGGGACGATGGGCAGTTCTTC.